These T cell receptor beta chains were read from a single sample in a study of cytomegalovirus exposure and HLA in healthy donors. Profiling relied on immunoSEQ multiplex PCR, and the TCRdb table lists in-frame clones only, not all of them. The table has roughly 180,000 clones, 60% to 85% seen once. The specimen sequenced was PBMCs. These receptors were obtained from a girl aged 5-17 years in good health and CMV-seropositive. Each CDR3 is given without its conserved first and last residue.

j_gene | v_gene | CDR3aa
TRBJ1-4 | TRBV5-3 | ARSTKPGQGNEKLF
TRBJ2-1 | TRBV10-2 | ASRVAGSSYNEQF
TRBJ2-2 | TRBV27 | ASTPGQGYQLLTGELF
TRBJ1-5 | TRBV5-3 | ARSLPRWNSNQPQH
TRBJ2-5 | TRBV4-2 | ASSQSGTGGEQY
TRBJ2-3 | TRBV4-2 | ASSHVGHGGQGDTQY
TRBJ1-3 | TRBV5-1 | ASSLGGDAQGNTIY
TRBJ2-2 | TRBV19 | ASSALILRGGTGELF
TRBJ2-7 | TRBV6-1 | ASSERGYEQY
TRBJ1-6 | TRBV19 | ASSVDRGNSPLH
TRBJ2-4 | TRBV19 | ASSIREDKNIQY
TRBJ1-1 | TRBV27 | ASSLDSSGQYSLVAF
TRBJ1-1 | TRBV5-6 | ASSTGQGAWAF
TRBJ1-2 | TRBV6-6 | ASSAEQGRSYGYT
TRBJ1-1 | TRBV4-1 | ASSRGWGTVAF
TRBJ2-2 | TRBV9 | ASSVQGAGELF
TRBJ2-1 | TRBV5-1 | ASSLGGPGYEQF
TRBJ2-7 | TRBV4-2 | ASSEGLAGGVSYEQY